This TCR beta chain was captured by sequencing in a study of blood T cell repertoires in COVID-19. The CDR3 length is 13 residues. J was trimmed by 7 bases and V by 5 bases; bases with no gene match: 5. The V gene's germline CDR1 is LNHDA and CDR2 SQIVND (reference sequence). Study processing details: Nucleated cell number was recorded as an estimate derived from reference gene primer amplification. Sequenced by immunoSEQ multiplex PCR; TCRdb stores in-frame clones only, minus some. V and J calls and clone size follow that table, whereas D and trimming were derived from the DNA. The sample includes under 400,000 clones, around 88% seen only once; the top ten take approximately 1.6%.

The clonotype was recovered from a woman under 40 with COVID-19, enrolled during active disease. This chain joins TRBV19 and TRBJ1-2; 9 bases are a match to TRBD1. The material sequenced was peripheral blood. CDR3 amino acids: CASSHGQGSGYTF. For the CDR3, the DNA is TGTGCCAGTAGTCACGGACAGGGGAGTGGCTACACCTTC.